The rows below give T cell receptor beta chains drawn from one sample of a study of lymphopenia after photon versus proton radiotherapy. The assay was immunoSEQ multiplex PCR, and TCRdb's table has in-frame clones only and misses some. Here the sample spans roughly 30,000 clones, approximately 95% being singletons. The sequencing used peripheral blood, collected from a patient treated with photon-based radiotherapy. The receptors derive from a woman in her 50s with cholangiocarcinoma. Each CDR3 is given with its conserved first and last residue. A D gene is named only where the DNA matches it firmly. Size is omitted from some rows. Given values are once, few, many or a class for expanded clones.

V	size	J	D	DNA	CDR3
TRBV10-3	NA	TRBJ1-5	TRBD1	TGTGCCACGCAACAGGGGGGAGGCAATCAGCCCCAGCATTTT	CATQQGGGNQPQHF
TRBV4-3	NA	TRBJ1-1	NA	TGCGCCAGCAGCCAAGTCGCAAGGGACACTGAAGCTTTCTTT	CASSQVARDTEAFF
TRBV7-9	NA	TRBJ1-2	TRBD1	TGTGCCAGCAGCTTAGTGGGACAGGGTGGCTACACCTTC	CASSLVGQGGYTF
TRBV19	NA	TRBJ1-2	NA	TGTGCCAGTAGTATGGTAGCAGGGGTAGCTGGCTACACCTTC	CASSMVAGVAGYTF
TRBV7-2	NA	TRBJ2-3	TRBD2	TGTGCCAGCAGCTCCACCGCTAGCGGGGGGGCCACAGATACGCAGTATTTT	CASSSTASGGATDTQYF
TRBV2	NA	TRBJ1-6	NA	TGTGCCGCCTTTGCCAGGGTTAATTCACCCCTCCACTTT	CAAFARVNSPLHF
TRBV7-2	NA	TRBJ1-6	NA	TGTGCCAGCAGCCCCCTGGTTTGGGCACCCCTCCACTTT	CASSPLVWAPLHF
TRBV5-1	few	TRBJ2-1	NA	TGCGCCAGCAGCACCGGTGAGGATTACAATGAGCAGTTCTTC	CASSTGEDYNEQFF
TRBV2	NA	TRBJ2-5	TRBD2	TGTGCCAGCAGGGCTAGCGGGGGGGCCTTGGAGACCCAGTACTTC	CASRASGGALETQYF
TRBV28	NA	TRBJ1-1	NA	TGTGCCAGCAGTTTACCTCGAGGGGGTGGCACTGAAGCTTTCTTT	CASSLPRGGGTEAFF
TRBV29-1	NA	TRBJ1-2	TRBD1	TGCAGCGTTCCGACCAAACAGGGGGCTTGGTATGGCTACACCTTC	CSVPTKQGAWYGYTF
TRBV5-1	NA	TRBJ1-5	NA	TGCGCCAGCAGCTTTGGGGTGGGGAGTAATCAGCCCCAGCATTTT	CASSFGVGSNQPQHF
TRBV19	NA	TRBJ1-5	NA	TGTGCCAGTAGTCCCCGTGCCTCCAATCAGCCCCAGCATTTT	CASSPRASNQPQHF
TRBV19	NA	TRBJ1-2	NA	TGTGCCAGTAGGCTCGACAGGCCCATGGGGGGAGGCTACACCTTC	CASRLDRPMGGGYTF
TRBV2	NA	TRBJ1-5	NA	TGTGCCAGCAGTGAAAGCCGACTTAGCAATCAGCCCCAGCATTTT	CASSESRLSNQPQHF
TRBV6-5	NA	TRBJ1-2	NA	TGTGCCAGCAGTTACCCGACTGACAGTAACTATGGCTACACCTTC	CASSYPTDSNYGYTF
TRBV6-1	NA	TRBJ1-5	NA	TGTGCCAGCAGTGTGTTTCGGGGTTTTCAAGAATATAGCAATCAGCCCCAGCATTTT	CASSVFRGFQEYSNQPQHF
TRBV6-1	NA	TRBJ2-7	TRBD1	TGTGCCAGCAAGAGGGACCAGGACAGGGGCAACGAGCAGTACTTC	CASKRDQDRGNEQYF
TRBV30	NA	TRBJ1-2	TRBD1	TGTGCCTGGAGCGACGCCTGGTTCTTGGCAGGGGGGAGCTATGGCTACACCTTC	CAWSDAWFLAGGSYGYTF
TRBV29-1	NA	TRBJ1-1	NA	TGCAGCGTCCCTGGGGGGCAGGGGCTGAACACTGAAGCTTTCTTT	CSVPGGQGLNTEAFF
TRBV19	NA	TRBJ2-7	NA	TGTGCCAGTAGTTCTGCCCGGGCCTACGGGCAGTACTTC	CASSSARAYGQYF
TRBV7-8	NA	TRBJ1-2	NA	TGTGCCAGCAGCTCCAGGGAACTTAACTATGGCTACACCTTC	CASSSRELNYGYTF
TRBV5-1	NA	TRBJ1-2	NA	TGCGCCAGCAGCTTGGCCCAAGGAAAAGGGTCCTATGGCTACACCTTC	CASSLAQGKGSYGYTF
TRBV9	NA	TRBJ1-6	NA	TGTGCCAGCAGCCGCGGGGGAAGGGATAATTCACCCCTCCACTTT	CASSRGGRDNSPLHF
TRBV2	NA	TRBJ1-1	TRBD1	TGTGCCAGCAGGGACAGGGCCACTGAAGCTTTCTTT	CASRDRATEAFF
TRBV6-5	NA	TRBJ1-6	TRBD1	TGTGCCAGCAGAGCCGAGACAGGGATTTCTTCACCCCTCCACTTT	CASRAETGISSPLHF
TRBV2	NA	TRBJ1-5	NA	TGTGCCAGCAGTGAACAGGACAGCTTCAATCAGCCCCAGCATTTT	CASSEQDSFNQPQHF
TRBV19	once	TRBJ2-3	NA	TGTGCCAGTACCCGTGAAGGACACTTCACAGATACGCAGTATTTT	CASTREGHFTDTQYF
TRBV27	NA	TRBJ1-6	NA	TGTGCCAGCAGTTTAAACAACTCACCCCTCCACTTT	CASSLNNSPLHF
TRBV19	NA	TRBJ2-3	NA	TGTGCCAGTAGTATTCACATGGCAGATACGCAGTATTTT	CASSIHMADTQYF
TRBV9	NA	TRBJ2-3	TRBD2	TGTGCCAGCAGCGTCGGGACTAGGGACACAGATACGCAGTATTTT	CASSVGTRDTDTQYF
TRBV4-1	NA	TRBJ2-5	NA	TGCGCCAGCAGCCAAGTGCCGGAGACCCAGTACTTC	CASSQVPETQYF
TRBV9	NA	TRBJ1-2	TRBD1	TGTGCCAGCAGCGCCGAGACAGGGCTCGGCTACACCTTC	CASSAETGLGYTF
TRBV7-9	NA	TRBJ1-2	TRBD1	TGTGCCAGCAGCTTCCCACGGGACAGCTCAACGGGAGGCTACACCTTC	CASSFPRDSSTGGYTF
TRBV5-4	NA	TRBJ2-2	NA	TGTGCCAGCAGCTTGGTGCAGGGAGCGAACACCGGGGAGCTGTTTTTT	CASSLVQGANTGELFF
TRBV20-1	NA	TRBJ1-1	NA	TGCAGTGCTAGAGGCGGGCCAGGGGCTTTCTTT	CSARGGPGAFF
TRBV6-1	NA	TRBJ1-1	NA	TGTGCCAGCATCCCCGACACTGAAGCTTTCTTT	CASIPDTEAFF